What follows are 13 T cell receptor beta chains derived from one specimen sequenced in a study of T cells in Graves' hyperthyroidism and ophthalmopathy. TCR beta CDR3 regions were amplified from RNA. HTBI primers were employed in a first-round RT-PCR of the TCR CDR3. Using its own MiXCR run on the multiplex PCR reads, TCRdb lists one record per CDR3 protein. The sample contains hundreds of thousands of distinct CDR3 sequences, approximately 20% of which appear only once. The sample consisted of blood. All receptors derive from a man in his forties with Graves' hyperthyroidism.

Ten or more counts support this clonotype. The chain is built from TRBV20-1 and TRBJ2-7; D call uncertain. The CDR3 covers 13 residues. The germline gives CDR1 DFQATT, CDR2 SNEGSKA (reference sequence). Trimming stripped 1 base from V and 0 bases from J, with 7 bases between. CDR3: CSARVASSYEQYF. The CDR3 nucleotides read TGCAGTGCTAGAGTGGCCAGCTCCTACGAGCAGTACTTC.

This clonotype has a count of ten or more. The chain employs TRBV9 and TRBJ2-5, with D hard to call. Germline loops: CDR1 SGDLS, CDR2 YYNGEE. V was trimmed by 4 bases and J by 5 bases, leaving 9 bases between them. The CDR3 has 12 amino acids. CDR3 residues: CASSPLGETQYF. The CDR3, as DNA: TGTGCCAGCAGCCCCCTCGGGGAGACCCAGTACTTC.

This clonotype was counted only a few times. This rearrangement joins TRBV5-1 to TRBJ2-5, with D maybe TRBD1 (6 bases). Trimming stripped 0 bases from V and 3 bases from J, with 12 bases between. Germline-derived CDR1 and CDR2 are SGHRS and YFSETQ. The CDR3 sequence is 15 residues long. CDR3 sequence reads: CASSLGHHREETQYF. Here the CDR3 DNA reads TGCGCCAGCAGCTTGGGCCACCACAGGGAAGAGACCCAGTACTTC.

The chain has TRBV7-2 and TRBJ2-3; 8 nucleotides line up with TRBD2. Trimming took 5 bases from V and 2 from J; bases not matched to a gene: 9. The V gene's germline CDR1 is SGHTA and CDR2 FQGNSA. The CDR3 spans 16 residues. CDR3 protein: CASSRASGLHTDTQYF. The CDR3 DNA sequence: TGTGCCAGCAGCCGCGCTAGCGGGCTGCACACAGATACGCAGTATTTT.

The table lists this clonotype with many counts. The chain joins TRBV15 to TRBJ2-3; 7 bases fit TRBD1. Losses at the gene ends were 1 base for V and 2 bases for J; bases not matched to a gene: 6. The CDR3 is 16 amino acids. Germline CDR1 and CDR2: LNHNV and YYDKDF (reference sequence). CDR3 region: CATSRAGTANTDTQYF. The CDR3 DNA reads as TGTGCCACCAGCAGAGCCGGGACAGCTAACACAGATACGCAGTATTTT. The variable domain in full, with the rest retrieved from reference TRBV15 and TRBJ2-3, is DAMVIQNPRYQVTQFGKPVTLSCSQTLNHNVMYWYQQKSSQAPKLLFHYYDKDFNNEADTPDNFQSRRPNTSFCFLDIRSPGLGDTAMYLCATSRAGTANTDTQYFGPGTRLTVL.

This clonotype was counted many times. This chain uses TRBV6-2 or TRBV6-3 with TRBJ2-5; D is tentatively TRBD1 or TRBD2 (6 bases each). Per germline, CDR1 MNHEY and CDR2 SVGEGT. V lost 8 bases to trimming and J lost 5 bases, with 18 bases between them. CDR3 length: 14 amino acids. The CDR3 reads CASRTGGGRETQYF. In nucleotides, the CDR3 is TGTGCCAGCCGGACCGGAGGGGGAAGGGAGACCCAGTACTTC.

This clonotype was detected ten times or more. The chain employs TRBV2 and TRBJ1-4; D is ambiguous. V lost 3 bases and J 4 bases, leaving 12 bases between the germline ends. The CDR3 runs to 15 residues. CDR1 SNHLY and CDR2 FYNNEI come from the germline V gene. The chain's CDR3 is CASSDQKGLNEKLFF. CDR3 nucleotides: TGTGCCAGCAGTGATCAGAAAGGACTTAATGAAAAACTGTTTTTT.

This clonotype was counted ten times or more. The CDR3 spells CASSLEGRGGGYEQYF. CDR3 nucleotides: TGTGCCAGCAGCCTAGAGGGGAGAGGCGGAGGCTACGAGCAGTACTTC. The V call is TRBV7-9, the J call TRBJ2-7; perhaps D is TRBD1 or TRBD2 (5 bases each). The CDR3 covers 16 residues. Germline values: CDR1 SEHNR, CDR2 FQNEAQ (reference sequence). V gave up 5 bases and J gave up 3 bases, with 20 bases separating them.

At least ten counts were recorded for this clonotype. This chain's CDR3 is CASSLDRIRTDTQYF. The CDR3 coding sequence is TGTGCCAGCAGCCTTGACAGGATTCGCACAGATACGCAGTATTTT. The chain uses TRBV7-8 and TRBJ2-3, with D tentatively TRBD1 (6 bases). This CDR3 is 15 amino acids long. CDR1 is SGHVS, CDR2 FQNEAQ, per germline. V lost 5 bases, J lost 1 base, and 13 bases lay in between.

The chain's CDR3 is CSAARGGGGEQYF. The CDR3 region has the DNA TGCAGTGCTGCCCGGGGGGGGGGGGGCGAGCAGTACTTC. The chain is built from TRBV20-1 and TRBJ2-7; the match to TRBD2 covers 8 bases. V gave up 5 bases and J gave up 6 bases; unmatched junction bases: 9. The CDR3 consists of 13 residues. CDR1 and CDR2 from the germline V gene are DFQATT and SNEGSKA (reference sequence).

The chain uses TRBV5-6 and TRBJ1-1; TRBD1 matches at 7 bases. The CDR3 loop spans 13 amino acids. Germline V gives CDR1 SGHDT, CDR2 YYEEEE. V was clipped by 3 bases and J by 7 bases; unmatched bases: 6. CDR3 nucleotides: TGTGCCAGCAGCTACAGGGGACAGTATGAAGCTTTCTTT. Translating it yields CASSYRGQYEAFF.

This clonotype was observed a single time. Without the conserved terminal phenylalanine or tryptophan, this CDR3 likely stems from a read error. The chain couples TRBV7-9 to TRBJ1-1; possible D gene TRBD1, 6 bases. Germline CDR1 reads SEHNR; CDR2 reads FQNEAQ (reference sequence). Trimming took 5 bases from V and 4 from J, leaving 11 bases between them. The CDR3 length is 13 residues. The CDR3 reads CASSLGGATEAFL. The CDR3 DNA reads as TGTGCCAGCAGCCTAGGGGGGGCCACTGAAGCTTTCTTA.

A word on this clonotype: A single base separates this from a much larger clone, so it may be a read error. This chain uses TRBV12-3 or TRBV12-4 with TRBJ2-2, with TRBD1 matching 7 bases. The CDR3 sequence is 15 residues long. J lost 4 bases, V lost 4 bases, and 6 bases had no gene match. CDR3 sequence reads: CASSYRGVSTGELFF. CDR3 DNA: TGTGCCAGCAGTTACAGGGGTGTGAGCACCGGGGAGCTGTTTTTT.